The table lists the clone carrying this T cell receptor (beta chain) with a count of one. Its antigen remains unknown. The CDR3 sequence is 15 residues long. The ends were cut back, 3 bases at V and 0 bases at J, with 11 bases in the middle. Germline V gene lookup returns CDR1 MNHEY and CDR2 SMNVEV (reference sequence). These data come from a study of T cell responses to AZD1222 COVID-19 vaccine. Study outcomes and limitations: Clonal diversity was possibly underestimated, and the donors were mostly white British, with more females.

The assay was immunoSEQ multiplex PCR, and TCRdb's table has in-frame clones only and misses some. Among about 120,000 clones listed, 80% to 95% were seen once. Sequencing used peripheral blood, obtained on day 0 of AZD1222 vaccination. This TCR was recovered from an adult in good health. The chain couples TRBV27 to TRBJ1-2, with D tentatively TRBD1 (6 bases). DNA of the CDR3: TGTGCCAGCAGTTTCAAAGGACAGACTAACTATGGCTACACCTTC. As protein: CASSFKGQTNYGYTF.